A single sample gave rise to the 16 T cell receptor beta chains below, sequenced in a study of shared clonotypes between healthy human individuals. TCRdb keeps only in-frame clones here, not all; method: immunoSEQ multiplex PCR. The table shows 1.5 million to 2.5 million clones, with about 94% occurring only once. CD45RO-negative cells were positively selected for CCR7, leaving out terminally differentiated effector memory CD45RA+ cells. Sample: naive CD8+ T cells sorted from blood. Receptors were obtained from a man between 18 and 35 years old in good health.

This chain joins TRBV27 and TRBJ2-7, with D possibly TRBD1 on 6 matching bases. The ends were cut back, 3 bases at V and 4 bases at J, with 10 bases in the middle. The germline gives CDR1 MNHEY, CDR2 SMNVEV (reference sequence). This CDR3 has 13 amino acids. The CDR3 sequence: CASSFGQNYEQYF. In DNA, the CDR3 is TGTGCCAGCAGTTTCGGACAGAATTACGAGCAGTACTTC.

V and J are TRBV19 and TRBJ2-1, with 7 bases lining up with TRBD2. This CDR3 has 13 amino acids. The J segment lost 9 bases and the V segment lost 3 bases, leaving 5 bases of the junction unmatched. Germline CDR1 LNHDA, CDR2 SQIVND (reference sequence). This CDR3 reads CASSMGPGGEQFF. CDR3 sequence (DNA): TGTGCCAGTAGTATGGGCCCGGGGGGTGAGCAGTTCTTC.

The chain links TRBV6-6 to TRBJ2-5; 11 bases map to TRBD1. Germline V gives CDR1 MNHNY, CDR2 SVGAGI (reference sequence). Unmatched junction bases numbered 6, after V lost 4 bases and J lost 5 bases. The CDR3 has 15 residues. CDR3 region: CASSFRDRGFETQYF. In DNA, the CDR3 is TGTGCCAGCAGTTTCCGGGACAGGGGGTTCGAGACCCAGTACTTC.

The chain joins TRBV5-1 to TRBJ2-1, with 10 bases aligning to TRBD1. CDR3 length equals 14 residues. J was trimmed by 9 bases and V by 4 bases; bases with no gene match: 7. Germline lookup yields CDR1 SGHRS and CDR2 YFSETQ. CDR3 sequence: CASSPGQGVGEQFF. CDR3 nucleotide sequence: TGCGCCAGCAGCCCCGGACAGGGGGTTGGTGAGCAGTTCTTC.

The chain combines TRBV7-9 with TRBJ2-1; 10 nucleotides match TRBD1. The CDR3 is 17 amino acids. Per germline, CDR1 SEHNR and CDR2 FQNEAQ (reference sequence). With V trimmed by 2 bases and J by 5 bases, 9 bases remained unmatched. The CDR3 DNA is TGTGCCAGCAGCTTAACCTCGGGACAGGGGCTTAACAATGAGCAGTTCTTC. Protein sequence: CASSLTSGQGLNNEQFF.

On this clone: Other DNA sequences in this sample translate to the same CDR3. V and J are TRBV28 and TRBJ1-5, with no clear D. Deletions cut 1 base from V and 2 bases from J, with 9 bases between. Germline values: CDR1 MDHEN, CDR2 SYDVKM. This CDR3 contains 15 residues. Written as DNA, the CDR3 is TGTGCCAGCAGTTTATTGGGAGTCGGCAATCAGCCCCAGCATTTT. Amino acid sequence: CASSLLGVGNQPQHF.

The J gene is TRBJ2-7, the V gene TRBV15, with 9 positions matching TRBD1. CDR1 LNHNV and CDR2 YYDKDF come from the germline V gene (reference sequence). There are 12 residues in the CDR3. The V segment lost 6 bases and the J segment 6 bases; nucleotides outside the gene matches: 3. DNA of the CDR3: TGTGCCACCAGTTCACAGGGGGCCGAGCAGTACTTC. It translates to CATSSQGAEQYF.

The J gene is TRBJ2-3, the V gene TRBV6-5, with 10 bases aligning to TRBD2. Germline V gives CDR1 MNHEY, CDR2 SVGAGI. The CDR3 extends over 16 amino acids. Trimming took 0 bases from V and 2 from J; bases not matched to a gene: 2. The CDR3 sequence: CASSYSTSGDTDTQYF. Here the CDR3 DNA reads TGTGCCAGCAGTTACTCAACTAGCGGGGACACAGATACGCAGTATTTT.

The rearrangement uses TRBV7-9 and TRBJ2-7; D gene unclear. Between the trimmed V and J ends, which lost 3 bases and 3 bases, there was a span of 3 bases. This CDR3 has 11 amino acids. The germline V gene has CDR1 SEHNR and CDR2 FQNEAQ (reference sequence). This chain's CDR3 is CASSFHYEQYF. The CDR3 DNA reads TGTGCCAGCAGCTTCCACTACGAGCAGTACTTC. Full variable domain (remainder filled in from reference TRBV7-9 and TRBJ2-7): DTGVSQNPRHKITKRGQNVTFRCDPISEHNRLYWYRQTLGQGPEFLTYFQNEAQLEKSRLLSDRFSAERPKGSFSTLEIQRTEQGDSAMYLCASSFHYEQYFGPGTRLTVT.

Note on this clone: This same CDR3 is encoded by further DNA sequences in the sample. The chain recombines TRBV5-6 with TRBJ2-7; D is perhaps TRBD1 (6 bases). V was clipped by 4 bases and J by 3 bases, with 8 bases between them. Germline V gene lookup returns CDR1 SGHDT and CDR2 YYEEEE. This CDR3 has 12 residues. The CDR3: CASSAQGYEQYF. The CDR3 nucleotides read TGTGCCAGCAGCGCACAGGGCTACGAGCAGTACTTC.

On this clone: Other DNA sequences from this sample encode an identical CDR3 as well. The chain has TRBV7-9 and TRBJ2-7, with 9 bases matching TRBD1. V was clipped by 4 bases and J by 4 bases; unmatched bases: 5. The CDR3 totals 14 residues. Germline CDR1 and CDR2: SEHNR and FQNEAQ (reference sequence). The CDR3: CASSSRDRVYEQYF. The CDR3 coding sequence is TGTGCCAGCAGCTCCCGGGACAGGGTATACGAGCAGTACTTC.

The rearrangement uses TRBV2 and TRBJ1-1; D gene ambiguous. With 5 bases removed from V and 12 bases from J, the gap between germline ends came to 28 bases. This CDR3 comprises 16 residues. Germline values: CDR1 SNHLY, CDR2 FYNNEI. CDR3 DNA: TGTGCCAGCAGTCGTGGACTCGGGGTCGGAGGAATGGGGACTTTCTTT. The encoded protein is CASSRGLGVGGMGTFF.

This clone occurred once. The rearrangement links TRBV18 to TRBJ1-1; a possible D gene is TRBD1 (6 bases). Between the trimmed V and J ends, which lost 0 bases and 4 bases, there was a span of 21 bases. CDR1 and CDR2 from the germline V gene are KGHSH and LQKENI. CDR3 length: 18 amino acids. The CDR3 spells CASSPPERLGSGATEAFF. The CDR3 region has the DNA TGTGCCAGCTCACCACCGGAGAGGTTGGGGTCGGGGGCCACTGAAGCTTTCTTT.

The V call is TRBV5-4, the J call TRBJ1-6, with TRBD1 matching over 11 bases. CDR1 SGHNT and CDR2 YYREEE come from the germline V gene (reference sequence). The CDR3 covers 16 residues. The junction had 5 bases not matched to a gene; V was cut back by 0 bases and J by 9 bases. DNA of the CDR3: TGTGCCAGCAGCTTGGCTCCGGGACAGGGGGTTTCACCCCTCCACTTT. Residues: CASSLAPGQGVSPLHF.

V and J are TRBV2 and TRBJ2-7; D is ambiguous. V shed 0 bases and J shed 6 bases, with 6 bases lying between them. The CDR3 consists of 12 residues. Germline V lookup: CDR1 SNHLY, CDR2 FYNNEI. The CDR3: CASSEARPEQYF. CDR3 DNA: TGTGCCAGCAGTGAAGCGAGACCCGAGCAGTACTTC.

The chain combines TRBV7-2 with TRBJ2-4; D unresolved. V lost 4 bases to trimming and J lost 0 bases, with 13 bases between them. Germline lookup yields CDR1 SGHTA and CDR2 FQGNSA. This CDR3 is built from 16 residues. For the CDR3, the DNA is TGTGCCAGCAGCTCAAAGCATGCTCTAGCCAAAAACATTCAGTACTTC. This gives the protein CASSSKHALAKNIQYF.